This record concerns one T cell receptor (beta chain) sequence. Antigen: not known. Data came from immunoSEQ multiplex PCR; TCRdb stores just in-frame clones and leaves some out. Counted here are roughly 70,000 clones, about 93% occurring once; the ten biggest clones make up roughly 2.5%. Time point given: newly diagnosed, previously untreated cHL patient sample. Newly diagnosed classical Hodgkin lymphoma PBMCs, still untreated, provided the comparison samples. There are 19 residues in the CDR3. Looked up from germline, CDR1 is SGHRS and CDR2 is YFSETQ. Losses at the gene ends were 0 bases for V and 1 base for J; bases not matched to a gene: 11. The sample comes from a study of PD-1 blockade in classical Hodgkin lymphoma. Regarding the study as a whole: Possible causes of repertoire differences, disease activity or prior therapy, remain undefined. Baseline TCR diversity was reportedly lower in newly diagnosed patients than in healthy donors. It was reported as lower still in relapsed/refractory patients.

This receptor was obtained from a human donor with classical Hodgkin lymphoma. The chain uses TRBV5-1 and TRBJ2-1, with 9 bases fitting TRBD2. The specimen was peripheral blood mononuclear cells (PBMCs). This chain's CDR3 is CASSLGSGSGRGSYNEQFF. The DNA for the CDR3 is TGCGCCAGCAGCTTGGGTAGCGGGAGTGGACGGGGGTCCTACAATGAGCAGTTCTTC.